These 17 T cell receptor beta chains originate from one sample sequenced in a study of a mutant IDH1 vaccine in newly diagnosed glioma. Described time point: week 23, last vaccination. All doses held 300 ug of mutant IDH1 20-mer peptide, with topical imiquimod. Their cognate antigens are unknown. The repertoire was sequenced with immunoSEQ multiplex PCR; TCRdb's copy has only in-frame clones and lacks some. Found here are tens of thousands of clones, over 70% of them singletons; the top ten hold roughly 14%. The sample here was PBMCs, taken from a glioma patient whose treatment included an IDH1 peptide vaccine. The receptors shown here come from a man between 18 and 35 years old with glioma.

The chain joins TRBV6-1 to TRBJ2-2; D is undetermined. V lost 4 bases and J 3 bases, leaving 9 bases between the germline ends. The CDR3 is 14 residues long. Germline V gene sequence: CDR1 MNHNS, CDR2 SASEGT. The CDR3 spells CASSGFWHTGELFF. The CDR3, as DNA: TGTGCCAGCAGTGGATTCTGGCACACCGGGGAGCTGTTTTTT.

The CDR3 nucleotides read TGTGCCAGCAGAGCCGCCAGGACCGGGGAGCTGTTTTTT. Its translation: CASRAARTGELFF. The chain couples TRBV6-1 to TRBJ2-2, with D unresolved. Germline loops: CDR1 MNHNS, CDR2 SASEGT. Trimming cost V 6 bases and J 5 bases, with 10 bases left between them. CDR3 length: 13 amino acids.

This chain connects TRBV15 to TRBJ2-1; the match to TRBD2 covers 8 bases. CDR1 and CDR2 from the germline V gene are LNHNV and YYDKDF (reference sequence). The CDR3 runs to 17 residues. V shed 0 bases and J 8 bases; nucleotides not matched to a gene: 12. The CDR3 here is CATSRDLGGLVVYEQFF. Written as DNA, the CDR3 is TGTGCCACCAGCAGAGATCTAGGGGGACTAGTGGTCTATGAGCAGTTCTTC.

V is TRBV11-2 and J is TRBJ1-4, with a possible D match to TRBD1 (5 bases). V was shortened by 8 bases and J by 7 bases, with 20 bases between the two germline ends. CDR3 length: 15 amino acids. CDR1 is SGHAT, CDR2 FQNNGV, per germline. Here the CDR3 DNA reads TGTGCCAGCGCTAACCTGGGGCTTAGGAGTGAAAAACTGTTTTTT. This codes for CASANLGLRSEKLFF.

This sequence joins TRBV5-1 and TRBJ2-7, with 7 bases matching TRBD1. Per the germline V gene, CDR1 is SGHRS and CDR2 is YFSETQ. After removal of 4 bases from V and 2 bases from J, the junction contained 15 bases not matched to a gene. The CDR3 consists of 17 residues. The DNA of the CDR3 is TGCGCCAGCAGCCTGACCCCACTCACAGGGGCCGCCTACGAGCAGTACTTC. Residues: CASSLTPLTGAAYEQYF.

This rearrangement joins TRBV30 to TRBJ1-2, with 8 bases aligning to TRBD1. J gave up 2 bases and V 1 base, and 9 bases lay outside the gene matches. The CDR3 spans 16 residues. Germline loops: CDR1 GTSNPN, CDR2 SVGIG (reference sequence). Here the CDR3 reads CAWSDPPRGRNYGYTF. CDR3 sequence (DNA): TGTGCCTGGAGTGACCCCCCCAGGGGGCGCAACTATGGCTACACCTTC.

The V and J genes are TRBV7-8 and TRBJ2-7, with D perhaps matching TRBD2 (5 bases). The CDR3 sequence is 14 residues long. Germline values: CDR1 SGHVS, CDR2 FQNEAQ. The ends were cut back, 2 bases at V and 6 bases at J, with 14 bases in the middle. The CDR3 here is CASSLLAGTSEQYF. CDR3 coding DNA: TGTGCCAGCAGCTTACTAGCAGGAACCTCCGAGCAGTACTTC.

The CDR3 nucleotides read TGCGCCAGCAGCCAGGGACAGGGGGCGGTAAAGAACTATGGCTACACCTTC. Encoded protein: CASSQGQGAVKNYGYTF. This sequence joins TRBV5-1 and TRBJ1-2, with TRBD1 matching 12 bases. V lost 4 bases and J lost 2; bases outside the gene matches: 9. The length of the CDR3 is 17 residues. Germline V lookup: CDR1 SGHRS, CDR2 YFSETQ.

V usage is TRBV5-1 and J usage is TRBJ1-3; no clear D gene. Germline V gives CDR1 SGHRS, CDR2 YFSETQ. V lost 4 bases and J 7 bases, leaving 21 bases between the germline ends. The CDR3 loop spans 16 amino acids. For the CDR3, the DNA is TGCGCCAGCAGCCCCTCGGAGGCAGGCGGAGGGAACACCATATATTTT. Translated, it gives CASSPSEAGGGNTIYF.

This clone turned up a few times. The chain couples TRBV5-4 to TRBJ1-3; no definite D call. Deletions cut 6 bases from V and 4 bases from J, with 8 bases between. The CDR3 loop spans 12 amino acids. The germline V gene has CDR1 SGHNT and CDR2 YYREEE (reference sequence). CDR3 sequence: CASTFPGNTIYF. For the CDR3, the DNA is TGTGCCAGCACCTTCCCGGGAAACACCATATATTTT.

This chain connects TRBV11-3 to TRBJ2-7, with 7 nucleotides matching TRBD1. The CDR3 length is 13 residues. With V trimmed by 6 bases and J by 3 bases, 5 bases remained unmatched. Germline V gene data show CDR1 as SGHNT and CDR2 as YENEEA. The CDR3 sequence is CASRRNRGYEQYF. CDR3 nucleotide sequence: TGTGCCAGCAGACGCAACAGGGGCTACGAGCAGTACTTC. The full variable domain, rest sourced from reference TRBV11-3 and TRBJ2-7, is EAGVVQSPRYKIIEKKQPVAFWCNPISGHNTLYWYLQNLGQGPELLIRYENEEAVDDSQLPKDRFSAERLKGVDSTLKIQPAELGDSAVYLCASRRNRGYEQYFGPGTRLTVT.

This chain uses TRBV9 with TRBJ1-3; possibly TRBD1 for D (5 bases). CDR3 length: 15 residues. Germline V lookup: CDR1 SGDLS, CDR2 YYNGEE. Trimming removed 2 bases from V and 0 bases from J, with 9 bases in between. DNA of the CDR3: TGTGCCAGCAGCGTGGTGGGGCTCTCTGGAAACACCATATATTTT. Translated: CASSVVGLSGNTIYF.

The chain carries TRBV27 and TRBJ2-5; maybe TRBD1 (5 bases). Germline loops: CDR1 MNHEY, CDR2 SMNVEV (reference sequence). Trimming removed 2 bases from V and 5 bases from J, with 18 bases in between. The CDR3 has 16 amino acids. The CDR3 DNA sequence: TGTGCCAGCAGTTTAAGGAAAGGGGCTAAGAGGGAGACCCAGTACTTC. It is translated as CASSLRKGAKRETQYF.

The rearrangement joins TRBV28 to TRBJ1-4; D is unclear. CDR1 is MDHEN, CDR2 SYDVKM, per germline. This CDR3 is built from 14 residues. V lost 3 bases to trimming and J lost 5 bases, with 10 bases between them. The CDR3 loop is CASSLRQTNEKLFF. The CDR3 DNA follows: TGTGCCAGCAGTTTGCGGCAGACAAATGAAAAACTGTTTTTT. Combining the CDR3 with reference TRBV28 and TRBJ1-4 gives the whole variable domain DVKVTQSSRYLVKRTGEKVFLECVQDMDHENMFWYRQDPGLGLRLIYFSYDVKMKEKGDIPEGYSVSREKKERFSLILESASTNQTSMYLCASSLRQTNEKLFFGSGTQLSVL.

The CDR3 region has the DNA TGTGCCAGCAGACTCGACAGCCGAGACTACGAGCAGTACTTC. It codes for CASRLDSRDYEQYF. The V and J genes are TRBV6-1 and TRBJ2-7, with D perhaps matching TRBD1 (5 bases). The germline CDR1 and CDR2 sequences are MNHNS and SASEGT. With 6 bases removed from V and 3 bases from J, the gap between germline ends came to 15 bases. The length of the CDR3 is 14 residues.

This clone occurred once. J is TRBJ2-2 and V is TRBV7-2; D possibly matches TRBD1 or TRBD2 (5 bases each). From germline, CDR1 is SGHTA and CDR2 FQGNSA. The CDR3 spans 16 residues. Between the trimmed V and J ends, which lost 5 bases and 4 bases, there was a span of 17 bases. The CDR3 sequence is CASSLLGTATTGELFF. The DNA for the CDR3 is TGTGCCAGCAGCCTCCTGGGGACGGCAACCACCGGGGAGCTGTTTTTT.

V is TRBV30 and J is TRBJ2-7; 12 nucleotides line up with TRBD2. Germline-derived CDR1 and CDR2 are GTSNPN and SVGIG (reference sequence). The CDR3 totals 15 residues. The junction had 7 bases not matched to a gene; V was cut back by 4 bases and J by 3 bases. The CDR3 bases are TGTGCCTGGAACCTCGGACTAGCGGGGAACTACGAGCAGTACTTC. Protein: CAWNLGLAGNYEQYF.